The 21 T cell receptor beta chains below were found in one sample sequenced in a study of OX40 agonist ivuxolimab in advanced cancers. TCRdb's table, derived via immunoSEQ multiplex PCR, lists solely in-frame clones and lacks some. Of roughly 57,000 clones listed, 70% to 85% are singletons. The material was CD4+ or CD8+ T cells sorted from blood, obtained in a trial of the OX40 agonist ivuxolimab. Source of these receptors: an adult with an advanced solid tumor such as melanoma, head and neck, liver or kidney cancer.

CDR3 nucleotide sequence: TGTGCCAGCAGTCGGACAGTCCCCCCAGGAAATGAGCAGTTCTTC. This sequence encodes CASSRTVPPGNEQFF. The chain recombines TRBV2 with TRBJ2-1, with a possible D match to TRBD1 (6 bases). The length of the CDR3 is 15 residues. The V and J ends lost 5 bases and 7 bases respectively, with 18 bases between them. The V gene's germline CDR1 is SNHLY and CDR2 FYNNEI. Combining the CDR3 with reference TRBV2 and TRBJ2-1 gives the whole variable domain EPEVTQTPSHQVTQMGQEVILRCVPISNHLYFYWYRQILGQKVEFLVSFYNNEISEKSEIFDDQFSVERPDGSNFTLKIRSTKLEDSAMYFCASSRTVPPGNEQFFGPGTRLTVL.

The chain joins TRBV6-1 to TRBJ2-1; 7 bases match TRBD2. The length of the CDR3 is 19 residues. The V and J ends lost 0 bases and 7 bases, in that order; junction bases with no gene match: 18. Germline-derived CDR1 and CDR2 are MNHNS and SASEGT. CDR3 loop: CASSEAAGRREYFKNEQFF. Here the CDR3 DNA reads TGTGCCAGCAGTGAAGCCGCCGGTAGGCGGGAGTACTTTAAGAATGAGCAGTTCTTC.

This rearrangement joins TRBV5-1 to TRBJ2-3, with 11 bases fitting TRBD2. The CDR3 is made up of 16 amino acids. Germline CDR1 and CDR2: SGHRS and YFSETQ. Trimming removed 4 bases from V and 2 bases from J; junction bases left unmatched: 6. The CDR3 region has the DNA TGCGCCAGCAGCCTCGGGACTAGCGGAATCACAGATACGCAGTATTTT. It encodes CASSLGTSGITDTQYF.

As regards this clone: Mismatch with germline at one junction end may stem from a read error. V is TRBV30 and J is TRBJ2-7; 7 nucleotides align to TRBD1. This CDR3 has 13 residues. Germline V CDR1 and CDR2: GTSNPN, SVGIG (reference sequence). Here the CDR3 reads CAWTFGTDYEKYF. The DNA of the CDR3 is TGTGCCTGGACATTCGGGACAGACTACGAGAAGTACTTC. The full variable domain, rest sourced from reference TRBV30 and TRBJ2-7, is SQTIHQWPATLVQPVGSPLSLECTVEGTSNPNLYWYRQAAGRGLQLLFYSVGIGQISSEVPQNLSASRPQDRQFILSSKKLLLSDSGFYLCAWTFGTDYEKYFGPGTRLTVT.

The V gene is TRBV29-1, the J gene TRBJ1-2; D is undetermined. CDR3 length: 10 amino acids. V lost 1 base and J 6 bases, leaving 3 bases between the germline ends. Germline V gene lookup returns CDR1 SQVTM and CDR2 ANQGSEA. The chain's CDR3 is CSVEGDGYTF. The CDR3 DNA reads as TGCAGCGTTGAAGGGGATGGCTACACCTTC.

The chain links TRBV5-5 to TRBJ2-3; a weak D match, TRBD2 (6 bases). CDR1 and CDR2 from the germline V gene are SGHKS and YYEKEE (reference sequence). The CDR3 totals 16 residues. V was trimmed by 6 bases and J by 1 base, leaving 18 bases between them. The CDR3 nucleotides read TGTGCCAGCACCCCTCGGGACGGGGGTGGCACAGATACGCAGTATTTT. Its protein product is CASTPRDGGGTDTQYF.

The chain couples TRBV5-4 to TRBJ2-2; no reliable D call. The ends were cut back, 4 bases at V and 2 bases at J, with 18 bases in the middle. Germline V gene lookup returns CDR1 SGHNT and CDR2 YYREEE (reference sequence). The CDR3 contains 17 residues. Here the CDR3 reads CASSPEPRGPNTGELFF. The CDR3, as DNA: TGTGCCAGCAGCCCGGAGCCGCGAGGCCCCAACACCGGGGAGCTGTTTTTT.

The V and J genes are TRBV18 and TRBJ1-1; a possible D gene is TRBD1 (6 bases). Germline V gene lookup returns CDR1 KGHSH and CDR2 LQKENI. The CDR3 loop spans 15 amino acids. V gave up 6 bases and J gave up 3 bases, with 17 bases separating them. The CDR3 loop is CASSPLRGAYTEAFF. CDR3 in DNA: TGTGCCAGCTCCCCCCTTCGGGGGGCCTACACTGAAGCTTTCTTT.

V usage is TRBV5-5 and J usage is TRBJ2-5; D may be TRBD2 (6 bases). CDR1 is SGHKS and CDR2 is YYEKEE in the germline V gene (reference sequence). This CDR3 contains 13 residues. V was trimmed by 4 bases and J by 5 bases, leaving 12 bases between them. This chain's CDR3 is CASSQRAGETQYF. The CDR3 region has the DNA TGTGCCAGCAGCCAAAGGGCGGGGGAGACCCAGTACTTC.

DNA of the CDR3: TGTGCCAGCAGCTTAGACCTGGGGGAGCAGTACTTC. It encodes CASSLDLGEQYF. The chain links TRBV7-9 to TRBJ2-7; D ambiguous. This CDR3 region has 12 residues. Trimming stripped 1 base from V and 7 bases from J, with 8 bases between. The germline CDR1 and CDR2 sequences are SEHNR and FQNEAQ (reference sequence). Based on the CDR3 plus reference TRBV7-9 and TRBJ2-7, the full variable domain is DTGVSQNPRHKITKRGQNVTFRCDPISEHNRLYWYRQTLGQGPEFLTYFQNEAQLEKSRLLSDRFSAERPKGSFSTLEIQRTEQGDSAMYLCASSLDLGEQYFGPGTRLTVT.

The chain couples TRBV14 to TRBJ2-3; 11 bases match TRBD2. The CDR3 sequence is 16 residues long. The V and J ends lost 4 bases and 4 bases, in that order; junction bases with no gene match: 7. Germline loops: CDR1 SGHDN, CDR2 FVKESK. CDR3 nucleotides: TGTGCCAGCAGCCCACTAGCGGGAGTTCGTGCAGATACGCAGTATTTT. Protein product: CASSPLAGVRADTQYF.

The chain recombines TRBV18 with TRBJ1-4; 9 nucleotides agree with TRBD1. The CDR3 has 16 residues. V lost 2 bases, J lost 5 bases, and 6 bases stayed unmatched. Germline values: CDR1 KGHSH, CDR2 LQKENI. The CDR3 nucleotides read TGTGCCAGCTCACCATCGGACAGGGGAACGAATGAAAAACTGTTTTTT. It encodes CASSPSDRGTNEKLFF.

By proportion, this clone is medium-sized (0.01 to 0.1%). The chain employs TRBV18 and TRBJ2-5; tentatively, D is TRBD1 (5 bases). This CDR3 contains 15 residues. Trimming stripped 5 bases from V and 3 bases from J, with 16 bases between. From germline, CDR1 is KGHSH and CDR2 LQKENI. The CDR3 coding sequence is TGTGCCAGCTCAAAGGACGGCAGGGCAGAAGAGACCCAGTACTTC. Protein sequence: CASSKDGRAEETQYF.

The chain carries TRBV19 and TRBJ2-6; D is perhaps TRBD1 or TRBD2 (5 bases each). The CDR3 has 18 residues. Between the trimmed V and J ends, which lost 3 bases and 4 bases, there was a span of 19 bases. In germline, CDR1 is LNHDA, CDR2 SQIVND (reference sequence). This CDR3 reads CASSIGAPGRPGANVLTF. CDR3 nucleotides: TGTGCCAGTAGTATCGGGGCCCCAGGGCGACCCGGGGCCAACGTCCTGACTTTC.

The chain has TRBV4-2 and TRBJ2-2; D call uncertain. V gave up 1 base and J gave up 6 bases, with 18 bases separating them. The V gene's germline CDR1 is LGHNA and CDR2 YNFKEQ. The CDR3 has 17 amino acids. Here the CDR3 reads CASSQGFRSLASGELFF. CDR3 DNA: TGTGCCAGCAGCCAAGGTTTTAGGAGCTTGGCTTCCGGGGAGCTGTTTTTT.

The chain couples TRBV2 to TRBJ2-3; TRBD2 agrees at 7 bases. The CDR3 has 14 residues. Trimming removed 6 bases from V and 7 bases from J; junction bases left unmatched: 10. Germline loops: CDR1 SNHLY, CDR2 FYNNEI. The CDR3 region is CASRLARERYTQYF. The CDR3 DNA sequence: TGTGCCAGCAGACTAGCGAGAGAAAGATATACGCAGTATTTT. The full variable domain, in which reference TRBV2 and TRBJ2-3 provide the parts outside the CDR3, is EPEVTQTPSHQVTQMGQEVILRCVPISNHLYFYWYRQILGQKVEFLVSFYNNEISEKSEIFDDQFSVERPDGSNFTLKIRSTKLEDSAMYFCASRLARERYTQYFGPGTRLTVL.

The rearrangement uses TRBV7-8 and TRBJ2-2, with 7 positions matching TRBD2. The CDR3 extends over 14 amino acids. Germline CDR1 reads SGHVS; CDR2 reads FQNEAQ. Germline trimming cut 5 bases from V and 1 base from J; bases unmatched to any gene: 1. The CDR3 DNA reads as TGTGCCAGCAGCGAGCGGGAGAACACCGGGGAGCTGTTTTTT. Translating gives CASSERENTGELFF.

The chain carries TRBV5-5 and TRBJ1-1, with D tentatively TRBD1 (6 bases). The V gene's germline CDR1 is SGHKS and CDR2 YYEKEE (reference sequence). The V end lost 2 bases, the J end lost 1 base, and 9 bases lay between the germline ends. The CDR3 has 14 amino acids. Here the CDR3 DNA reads TGTGCCAGCAGCTTTTGGGACACGAACACTGAAGCTTTCTTT. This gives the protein CASSFWDTNTEAFF.

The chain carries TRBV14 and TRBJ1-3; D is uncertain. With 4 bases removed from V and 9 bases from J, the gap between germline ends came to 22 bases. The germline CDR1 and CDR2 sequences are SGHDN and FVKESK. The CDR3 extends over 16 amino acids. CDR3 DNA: TGTGCCAGCAGCCTTCTGACCGGAGCCCTGGGTGGCACCATATATTTT. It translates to CASSLLTGALGGTIYF.

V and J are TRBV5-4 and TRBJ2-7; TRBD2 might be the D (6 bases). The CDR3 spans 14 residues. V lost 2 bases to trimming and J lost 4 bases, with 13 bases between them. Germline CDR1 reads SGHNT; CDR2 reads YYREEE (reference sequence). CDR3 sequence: CASSFRSSGYEQYF. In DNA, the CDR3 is TGTGCCAGCAGCTTTCGGAGTAGCGGATACGAGCAGTACTTC. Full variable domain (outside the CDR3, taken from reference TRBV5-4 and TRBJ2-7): ETGVTQSPTHLIKTRGQQVTLRCSSQSGHNTVSWYQQALGQGPQFIFQYYREEENGRGNFPPRFSGLQFPNYSSELNVNALELDDSALYLCASSFRSSGYEQYFGPGTRLTVT.

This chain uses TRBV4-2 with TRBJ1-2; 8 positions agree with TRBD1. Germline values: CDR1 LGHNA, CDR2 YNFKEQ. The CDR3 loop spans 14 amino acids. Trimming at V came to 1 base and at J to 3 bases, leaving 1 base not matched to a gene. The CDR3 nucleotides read TGTGCCAGCAGCCAAGTACAGGGGGACTATGGCTACACCTTC. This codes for CASSQVQGDYGYTF.